Each of the 21 T cell receptor beta chains below was sequenced from the same sample in a study of T cell responses to AZD1222 COVID-19 vaccine. Libraries were prepared by immunoSEQ multiplex PCR; TCRdb keeps only in-frame clonotypes and omits some of them. The sample has some 120,000 clones, 85% to 95% seen once. The specimen was peripheral blood, collected on day 0 of AZD1222 vaccination. The receptors originated from an adult in good health.

The chain combines TRBV19 with TRBJ1-2, with D tentatively TRBD1 (5 bases). V was trimmed by 5 bases and J by 5 bases, leaving 15 bases between them. Germline CDR1 and CDR2: LNHDA and SQIVND (reference sequence). The CDR3 runs to 14 residues. The DNA of the CDR3 is TGTGCCAGTAGTTCCCCCGGGACCGTATATGGCTACACCTTC. This sequence encodes CASSSPGTVYGYTF.

This clone was recorded once. This chain links TRBV7-8 with TRBJ1-5; TRBD1 might be the D (5 bases). The CDR3 contains 15 residues. The V gene's germline CDR1 is SGHVS and CDR2 FQNEAQ. V was clipped by 8 bases and J by 4 bases, with 18 bases between them. CDR3 sequence: CASSLGGGRNQPQHF. CDR3 nucleotide sequence: TGTGCCAGCTCCCTAGGCGGGGGAAGAAATCAGCCCCAGCATTTT.

This clone has a single count. The rearrangement links TRBV29-1 to TRBJ2-5; D gene ambiguous. V shed 6 bases and J shed 0 bases, with 8 bases lying between them. Germline loops: CDR1 SQVTM, CDR2 ANQGSEA. The CDR3 has 12 amino acids. The CDR3, as DNA: TGCAGCGTCTCAGCTAACCAAGAGACCCAGTACTTC. The encoded protein is CSVSANQETQYF.

The DNA of the CDR3 is TGTGCCAGCAGTTCACAGGGGGCGCAATCCTACAATGAGCAGTTCTTC. Encoded protein: CASSSQGAQSYNEQFF. The gene calls are TRBV28 and TRBJ2-1, with 9 bases that match TRBD1. The junction had 5 bases not matched to a gene; V was cut back by 4 bases and J by 1 base. The CDR3 sequence is 16 residues long. Germline V gene sequence: CDR1 MDHEN, CDR2 SYDVKM.

V and J are TRBV7-8 and TRBJ1-2; 7 bases align to TRBD1. Germline V CDR1 and CDR2: SGHVS, FQNEAQ. Trimming at V came to 3 bases and at J to 6 bases, leaving 7 bases not matched to a gene. CDR3 length equals 14 residues. In nucleotides, the CDR3 is TGTGCCAGCAGCTTGGTAGGGGGCGCGGATGGCTACACCTTC. Residues: CASSLVGGADGYTF.

The gene calls are TRBV27 and TRBJ1-2, with D possibly TRBD1 on 5 matching bases. The CDR3 has 17 residues. V gave up 5 bases and J gave up 3 bases, with 22 bases separating them. Germline values: CDR1 MNHEY, CDR2 SMNVEV (reference sequence). The CDR3 region is CASSHQGIPGSYYGYTF. The CDR3 bases are TGTGCCAGCAGTCACCAGGGAATACCGGGGTCTTACTATGGCTACACCTTC.

This clone was detected once. The V and J genes are TRBV27 and TRBJ2-7; D is unresolved. Trimming took 2 bases from V and 6 from J, leaving 5 bases between them. Per the germline V gene, CDR1 is MNHEY and CDR2 is SMNVEV (reference sequence). There are 11 residues in the CDR3. The CDR3 region has the DNA TGTGCCAGCAGTTTAGGGCTCGAGCAGTACTTC. This sequence encodes CASSLGLEQYF.

The chain links TRBV24-1 to TRBJ2-5; TRBD1 agrees at 7 bases. The CDR3 is 15 amino acids. The V and J ends lost 5 bases and 3 bases, in that order; junction bases with no gene match: 8. Germline CDR1 and CDR2: KGHDR and SFDVKD. Here the CDR3 DNA reads TGTGCCACCAGTGTATCCGGGACAGTAGAAGAGACCCAGTACTTC. This encodes CATSVSGTVEETQYF.

Here the CDR3 DNA reads TGTGCCAGCAGAGCCGGGACACTAAACTATGGCTACACCTTC. Amino acid sequence: CASRAGTLNYGYTF. This rearrangement joins TRBV27 to TRBJ1-2; a possible D gene is TRBD1 (6 bases). Trimming removed 6 bases at V and 2 bases at J, with 13 bases between. The CDR3 totals 14 residues. Germline V gene lookup returns CDR1 MNHEY and CDR2 SMNVEV (reference sequence).

V and J are TRBV7-6 and TRBJ1-2; D unresolved. Germline CDR1 reads SGHVS; CDR2 reads FNYEAQ. This CDR3 has 13 residues. Trimming removed 5 bases at V and 4 bases at J, with 11 bases between. CDR3 nucleotide sequence: TGTGCCAGCAGCCCCAGAGATTCCTATGGCTACACCTTC. This codes for CASSPRDSYGYTF.

This rearrangement joins TRBV6-5 to TRBJ2-7; D is perhaps TRBD1 (5 bases). Germline V lookup: CDR1 MNHEY, CDR2 SVGAGI. The V gene lost 2 bases and the J gene lost 2 bases, with 13 bases spanning the gap. This CDR3 region has 15 residues. The CDR3 here is CASSYAGPSPYEQYF. DNA for the CDR3: TGTGCCAGCAGTTACGCAGGGCCCTCACCCTACGAGCAGTACTTC.

This clone was detected once. The chain recombines TRBV28 with TRBJ1-5; D gene ambiguous. Looked up from germline, CDR1 is MDHEN and CDR2 is SYDVKM. CDR3 length: 13 residues. Trimming removed 2 bases at V and 7 bases at J, with 9 bases between. This CDR3 is CASSLELRQPQHF. In DNA, the CDR3 is TGTGCCAGCAGTTTAGAGTTGCGACAGCCCCAGCATTTT.

The CDR3 region has the DNA TGTGCCAGCAGCCGGGGGGGGACAGCCTATGGCTACACCTTC. The encoded protein is CASSRGGTAYGYTF. The rearrangement joins TRBV7-9 to TRBJ1-2; TRBD1 matches at 7 bases. There are 14 residues in the CDR3. Germline lookup yields CDR1 SEHNR and CDR2 FQNEAQ (reference sequence). The J segment lost 4 bases and the V segment lost 5 bases, leaving 7 bases of the junction unmatched.

This chain joins TRBV28 and TRBJ1-1, with D perhaps TRBD1 (6 bases). This CDR3 is 11 amino acids long. CDR1 is MDHEN and CDR2 is SYDVKM in the germline V gene. V was trimmed by 11 bases and J by 1 base, leaving 8 bases between them. The CDR3 DNA sequence: TGTGCCGGACAGAAGAACACTGAAGCTTTCTTT. It codes for CAGQKNTEAFF.

The V and J genes are TRBV6-5 and TRBJ2-2; 7 nucleotides agree with TRBD1. Germline V gene sequence: CDR1 MNHEY, CDR2 SVGAGI. V was pared by 6 bases and J by 2 bases, with 6 bases of the junction left unmatched. There are 15 residues in the CDR3. CDR3 sequence: CASRKDRTNTGELFF. The CDR3 region has the DNA TGTGCCAGCAGAAAGGACAGGACTAACACCGGGGAGCTGTTTTTT.

The rearrangement joins TRBV12-3 or TRBV12-4 to TRBJ1-1, with a tentative D call TRBD1 (6 bases). Trimming removed 4 bases at V and 11 bases at J, with 17 bases between. The CDR3 is made up of 13 amino acids. The CDR3 loop is CASSSEGGIRAFF. The CDR3, as DNA: TGTGCCAGCAGTTCGGAGGGGGGGATCAGGGCTTTCTTT.

The chain is built from TRBV28 and TRBJ1-4; 9 nucleotides line up with TRBD1. Per the germline V gene, CDR1 is MDHEN and CDR2 is SYDVKM. The CDR3 loop spans 15 amino acids. The V gene end was trimmed by 2 bases and the J gene end by 8 bases; junction bases not matched to a gene: 6. CDR3 sequence: CASSLPGQGREKLFF. DNA for the CDR3: TGTGCCAGCAGTTTACCAGGACAGGGGCGAGAAAAACTGTTTTTT.

The chain combines TRBV5-6 with TRBJ1-4; D is unclear. Per germline, CDR1 SGHDT and CDR2 YYEEEE. This CDR3 is 14 amino acids long. Between the trimmed V and J ends, which lost 1 base and 7 bases, there was a span of 11 bases. CDR3 amino acids: CASSLQALGEKLFF. The CDR3 coding sequence is TGTGCCAGCAGCTTGCAGGCGTTAGGTGAAAAACTGTTTTTT.

The rearrangement joins TRBV29-1 to TRBJ2-1; D gene unclear. This CDR3 comprises 10 residues. Trimming stripped 4 bases from V and 4 bases from J, with 2 bases between. Germline CDR1 is SQVTM and CDR2 is ANQGSEA. CDR3 sequence (DNA): TGCAGCGTTGGGTACAATGAGCAGTTCTTC. Amino acids: CSVGYNEQFF.

This clone was recorded once. The chain employs TRBV27 and TRBJ1-2; maybe TRBD1 (5 bases). CDR1 and CDR2 (germline): MNHEY, SMNVEV (reference sequence). The CDR3 contains 13 residues. Trimming left V 1 base short and J 8 bases short, with 11 bases between. The CDR3 region is CASSLLGERGYTF. Written as DNA, the CDR3 is TGTGCCAGCAGTTTATTGGGGGAAAGGGGCTACACCTTC.

The chain carries TRBV19 and TRBJ2-7; 14 bases fit TRBD2. Germline CDR1 and CDR2: LNHDA and SQIVND (reference sequence). The CDR3 contains 16 residues. Germline trimming cut 3 bases from V and 5 bases from J; bases unmatched to any gene: 6. The CDR3 is CASSMGLAGDGNEQYF. DNA of the CDR3: TGTGCCAGTAGTATGGGACTAGCGGGAGACGGAAACGAGCAGTACTTC.